The 30 T cell receptor beta chains below all came from one sample that was sequenced in a study of OX40 agonist ivuxolimab in advanced cancers. Data came from immunoSEQ multiplex PCR; TCRdb stores just in-frame clones and leaves some out. The repertoire holds 90,000 or so clones, with around nine tenths as singletons. Sequencing used CD4+ or CD8+ T cells sorted from blood, obtained in a trial of the OX40 agonist ivuxolimab. Receptors originate from an adult with an advanced solid tumor such as melanoma, head and neck, liver or kidney cancer.

V and J are TRBV7-2 and TRBJ2-1, with D perhaps TRBD1 (6 bases). The CDR3 runs 16 residues. The V and J ends lost 3 bases and 0 bases respectively, with 12 bases between them. Germline loops: CDR1 SGHTA, CDR2 FQGNSA. The CDR3 DNA reads as TGTGCCAGCAGCTTGAGACAGGAGGCCTCCTACAATGAGCAGTTCTTC. Its translation: CASSLRQEASYNEQFF.

The chain recombines TRBV11-2 with TRBJ2-5; D unresolved. Germline-derived CDR1 and CDR2 are SGHAT and FQNNGV. The V gene lost 5 bases and the J gene lost 2 bases, with 3 bases spanning the gap. The CDR3 is made up of 11 amino acids. CDR3 sequence: CASSRQETQYF. The DNA of the CDR3 is TGTGCCAGCAGCAGGCAAGAGACCCAGTACTTC.

This CDR3 reads CASSSGRGRAGELFF. As DNA, the CDR3 is TGTGCCAGCAGCTCCGGAAGGGGGCGCGCCGGGGAGCTGTTTTTT. The J gene is TRBJ2-2, the V gene TRBV7-2, with 7 bases aligning to TRBD1. This CDR3 is built from 15 residues. The V segment lost 4 bases and the J segment 6 bases; nucleotides outside the gene matches: 8. The germline CDR1 and CDR2 sequences are SGHTA and FQGNSA.

This clone came up a few times. The chain uses TRBV19 and TRBJ1-5; 7 nucleotides align to TRBD1. The germline CDR1 and CDR2 sequences are LNHDA and SQIVND (reference sequence). The CDR3 extends over 13 amino acids. Trimming took 7 bases from V and 5 from J; bases not matched to a gene: 5. CDR3 residues: CASNPGQYQPQHF. CDR3 DNA: TGTGCCAGTAACCCGGGACAGTATCAGCCCCAGCATTTT. The full variable domain, in which reference TRBV19 and TRBJ1-5 provide the parts outside the CDR3, is DGGITQSPKYLFRKEGQNVTLSCEQNLNHDAMYWYRQDPGQGLRLIYYSQIVNDFQKGDIAEGYSVSREKKESFPLTVTSAQKNPTAFYLCASNPGQYQPQHFGDGTRLSIL.

The V and J genes are TRBV19 and TRBJ1-2, with TRBD1 as a possible D gene (6 bases). Per germline, CDR1 LNHDA and CDR2 SQIVND (reference sequence). The CDR3 is 14 residues long. Trimming took off 3 bases at V and 7 bases at J, with 15 bases between the two ends. Here the CDR3 reads CASSMVQGEGGYTF. CDR3 nucleotides: TGTGCCAGTAGTATGGTACAGGGTGAGGGTGGCTACACCTTC.

J is TRBJ2-7 and V is TRBV30; D may be TRBD2 (6 bases). The CDR3 runs to 12 residues. The germline V and J ends were trimmed by 3 bases and 7 bases, with 13 bases remaining between them. CDR1 is GTSNPN, CDR2 SVGIG, per germline (reference sequence). CDR3 sequence reads: CAWRFGGGEQYF. CDR3 DNA sequence: TGTGCCTGGAGATTTGGGGGAGGAGAGCAGTACTTC.

The chain is built from TRBV29-1 and TRBJ2-7; 8 nucleotides match TRBD2. The CDR3 covers 13 residues. Germline CDR1 SQVTM, CDR2 ANQGSEA. V lost 4 bases to trimming and J lost 7 bases; unmatched junction nucleotides: 9. The chain's CDR3 is CSVGTSGLGEQYF. The CDR3, as DNA: TGCAGCGTTGGCACTAGCGGTTTGGGAGAGCAGTACTTC.

V and J are TRBV11-2 and TRBJ2-5, with TRBD1 matching 8 bases. Germline V lookup: CDR1 SGHAT, CDR2 FQNNGV. The CDR3 has 13 amino acids. The V gene end was trimmed by 7 bases and the J gene end by 5 bases; junction bases not matched to a gene: 6. Here the CDR3 reads CASTRTGRETQYF. The DNA of the CDR3 is TGTGCCAGCACGCGGACAGGGAGGGAGACCCAGTACTTC.

This chain uses TRBV6-1 with TRBJ2-5; TRBD2 matches 7 bases. J was trimmed by 6 bases and V by 0 bases; bases with no gene match: 16. Germline CDR1 reads MNHNS; CDR2 reads SASEGT. The CDR3 is 18 amino acids. CDR3: CASSEALLGGTYFKTQYF. The CDR3 coding sequence is TGTGCCAGCAGTGAAGCGCTTCTGGGGGGGACCTACTTTAAGACCCAGTACTTC.

V usage is TRBV4-1 and J usage is TRBJ2-7, with D unclear. The V gene's germline CDR1 is MGHRA and CDR2 YSYEKL. Trimming stripped 1 base from V and 2 bases from J, with 9 bases between. The CDR3 has 14 residues. The CDR3 DNA reads as TGCGCCAGCAGCCAAGTTTCACGGGCCTACGAGCAGTACTTC. Protein product: CASSQVSRAYEQYF.

Only a few counts were recorded for this clone. The chain has TRBV9 and TRBJ2-1; TRBD2 is a possible D gene (5 bases). Trimming took off 3 bases at V and 4 bases at J, with 14 bases between the two ends. This CDR3 region has 15 residues. The V gene's germline CDR1 is SGDLS and CDR2 YYNGEE. CDR3 sequence reads: CASSGLNGLYNEQFF. The CDR3, as DNA: TGTGCCAGCAGCGGACTAAATGGACTGTACAATGAGCAGTTCTTC.

The chain links TRBV6-6 to TRBJ1-2; 8 bases line up with TRBD1. The CDR3 covers 13 residues. V trimming: 2 bases; J trimming: 8 bases; junction bases outside the gene matches: 4. Germline loops: CDR1 MNHNY, CDR2 SVGAGI (reference sequence). The CDR3 DNA follows: TGTGCCAGCAGTTACACGACAGGGGAGGGCTACACCTTC. Encoded protein: CASSYTTGEGYTF.

The rearrangement links TRBV19 to TRBJ2-1; D uncertain. The CDR3 covers 12 residues. Germline CDR1 and CDR2: LNHDA and SQIVND (reference sequence). V lost 5 bases, J lost 13 bases, and 15 bases lay in between. DNA for the CDR3: TGTGCCAGTAGTTCTTACACGTACAGTCAGTTCTTC. Residues: CASSSYTYSQFF.

The chain has TRBV7-9 and TRBJ2-1, with D tentatively TRBD1 (6 bases). Germline V gene sequence: CDR1 SEHNR, CDR2 FQNEAQ (reference sequence). CDR3 size: 13 residues. Trimming shortened V by 11 bases and J by 9 bases, and 20 bases separated the two germline ends. The CDR3 loop is CAREGSRGGEQFF. CDR3 DNA: TGTGCCCGAGAAGGGTCCAGGGGTGGTGAGCAGTTCTTC. Combining the CDR3 with reference TRBV7-9 and TRBJ2-1 gives the whole variable domain DTGVSQNPRHKITKRGQNVTFRCDPISEHNRLYWYRQTLGQGPEFLTYFQNEAQLEKSRLLSDRFSAERPKGSFSTLEIQRTEQGDSAMYLCAREGSRGGEQFFGPGTRLTVL.

Comment on this clone: One end of the junction varies from germline; a read error may be responsible. Other DNA variants within this sample encode the same CDR3. J is TRBJ2-6 and V is TRBV5-1, with 7 nucleotides matching TRBD1. From germline, CDR1 is SGHRS and CDR2 YFSETQ. The CDR3 spans 16 residues. Written as DNA, the CDR3 is TGCGCCAGCAGCCCGGTAGGGGGCATAGGGGCCAACGTCCTGACCTTC. Protein sequence: CASSPVGGIGANVLTF.

This clone occurred a few times. The rearrangement uses TRBV7-9 and TRBJ1-1; 7 bases agree with TRBD1. The CDR3 extends over 17 amino acids. V shed 1 base, J shed 0 bases, and the junction held 8 bases outside the gene matches. Germline assignment: CDR1 SEHNR and CDR2 FQNEAQ (reference sequence). CDR3 loop: CASSLDGTAFMNTEAFF. The CDR3 nucleotides read TGTGCCAGCAGCTTAGACGGGACAGCCTTCATGAACACTGAAGCTTTCTTT.

The chain employs TRBV6-1 and TRBJ2-2, with 7 bases matching TRBD2. The CDR3 length is 14 residues. The V gene end was trimmed by 4 bases and the J gene end by 7 bases; junction bases not matched to a gene: 6. The germline V gene has CDR1 MNHNS and CDR2 SASEGT. As DNA, the CDR3 is TGTGCCAGCAGTGGGCTAGCGGACGACGGGGAGCTGTTTTTT. It specifies CASSGLADDGELFF.

This chain links TRBV6-1 with TRBJ2-3; 8 bases are shared with TRBD1. In germline, CDR1 is MNHNS, CDR2 SASEGT. The CDR3 loop spans 17 amino acids. After removal of 0 bases from V and 2 bases from J, the junction contained 7 bases not matched to a gene. The CDR3 sequence is CASSEASGQADTDTQYF. CDR3 sequence (DNA): TGTGCCAGCAGTGAAGCGTCGGGACAGGCCGACACAGATACGCAGTATTTT.

The chain uses TRBV5-6 and TRBJ1-1; D is perhaps TRBD1 (6 bases). Germline V gives CDR1 SGHDT, CDR2 YYEEEE. V was clipped by 4 bases and J by 3 bases, with 13 bases between them. CDR3 size: 14 residues. CDR3 sequence: CASSPQGRDTEAFF. The CDR3 nucleotides read TGTGCCAGCAGCCCACAGGGTCGGGACACTGAAGCTTTCTTT.

V is TRBV9 and J is TRBJ1-2, with TRBD1 matching over 8 bases. V lost 1 base to trimming and J lost 8 bases; unmatched junction nucleotides: 4. The CDR3 consists of 13 residues. From germline, CDR1 is SGDLS and CDR2 YYNGEE. The CDR3: CASSVTGGTGYTF. The CDR3 coding sequence is TGTGCCAGCAGCGTAACAGGGGGTACGGGCTACACCTTC.

The chain combines TRBV29-1 with TRBJ1-1, with D uncertain. Deletions cut 3 bases from V and 1 base from J, with 3 bases between. CDR1 is SQVTM and CDR2 is ANQGSEA in the germline V gene. The CDR3 runs to 11 residues. In DNA, the CDR3 is TGCAGCGTTGAGGGGAACACTGAAGCTTTCTTT. Translated: CSVEGNTEAFF.

The J gene is TRBJ2-1, the V gene TRBV5-1; D is possibly TRBD2 (6 bases). V gave up 0 bases and J gave up 6 bases, with 10 bases separating them. Germline V CDR1 and CDR2: SGHRS, YFSETQ. This CDR3 is 14 amino acids long. CDR3 sequence (DNA): TGCGCCAGCAGCTTGGTGGCTAGCGTCAATGAGCAGTTCTTC. Its protein product is CASSLVASVNEQFF.

As DNA, the CDR3 is TGTGCCAGCAGGCAGGGGGGATTCGCTGAAGCTTTCTTT. Protein: CASRQGGFAEAFF. The chain carries TRBV6-1 and TRBJ1-1; 7 bases match TRBD1. This CDR3 is built from 13 residues. V gave up 6 bases and J gave up 6 bases; unmatched junction bases: 7. In germline, CDR1 is MNHNS, CDR2 SASEGT.

The chain joins TRBV7-6 to TRBJ1-1; a weak D match, TRBD1 (6 bases). The V end was cut by 9 bases, the J end by 8 bases, with 25 bases between. CDR1 is SGHVS and CDR2 is FNYEAQ in the germline V gene. The CDR3 contains 15 residues. The CDR3 loop is CARPLREGQKPEAFF. DNA of the CDR3: TGTGCCAGGCCACTGAGGGAGGGACAAAAACCCGAAGCTTTCTTT.

This clone has only a few counts. The V and J genes are TRBV11-2 and TRBJ2-3; D uncertain. V dropped 1 base and J dropped 4 bases, with 6 bases sitting between them. The CDR3 covers 13 residues. Germline V gene data show CDR1 as SGHAT and CDR2 as FQNNGV. DNA of the CDR3: TGTGCCAGCAGCTTAGCGATCGCAGATACGCAGTATTTT. As protein: CASSLAIADTQYF.

The gene calls are TRBV29-1 and TRBJ2-3, with D perhaps matching TRBD2 (7 bases). Germline CDR1 and CDR2: SQVTM and ANQGSEA. The CDR3 has 16 amino acids. The germline V and J ends were trimmed by 2 bases and 1 base, with 16 bases remaining between them. The CDR3 sequence is CSVERWGGAGTDTQYF. CDR3 nucleotide sequence: TGCAGCGTTGAACGCTGGGGGGGGGCCGGCACAGATACGCAGTATTTT.

The CDR3 region has the DNA TGTGCCAGCAGCGTAGAATCTGGACAGGCCTATGGCTACACCTTC. This codes for CASSVESGQAYGYTF. The rearrangement joins TRBV9 to TRBJ1-2; 7 nucleotides agree with TRBD1. The CDR3 totals 15 residues. V was clipped by 0 bases and J by 4 bases; unmatched bases: 6. Germline values: CDR1 SGDLS, CDR2 YYNGEE. Based on the CDR3 plus reference TRBV9 and TRBJ1-2, the full variable domain is DSGVTQTPKHLITATGQRVTLRCSPRSGDLSVYWYQQSLDQGLQFLIQYYNGEERAKGNILERFSAQQFPDLHSELNLSSLELGDSALYFCASSVESGQAYGYTFGSGTRLTVV.

The genes are TRBV6-7 and TRBJ2-1; tentative D call: TRBD2 (6 bases). TRBV6-7 qualifies as an ORF whose function is uncertain. CDR3 length: 16 amino acids. DNA of the CDR3: TGTGCAGCCGGCGGCGGGCGGAGGGCCAACCGCAATGAGCAGTTCTTC. Encoded protein: CAAGGGRRANRNEQFF.

The chain is built from TRBV2 and TRBJ1-1; TRBD1 agrees at 7 bases. Trimming at V came to 6 bases and at J to 9 bases, leaving 10 bases not matched to a gene. CDR3 length: 13 residues. In germline, CDR1 is SNHLY, CDR2 FYNNEI. The CDR3 loop is CASSPDRVVKAFF. Here the CDR3 DNA reads TGTGCCAGCAGCCCTGACAGGGTGGTAAAAGCTTTCTTT.

The J gene is TRBJ2-2, the V gene TRBV18; 12 bases agree with TRBD2. Losses at the gene ends were 6 bases for V and 7 bases for J; bases not matched to a gene: 9. This CDR3 has 16 amino acids. Germline V lookup: CDR1 KGHSH, CDR2 LQKENI. The CDR3 region is CASSQLAGGRVGELFF. The CDR3 DNA reads TGTGCCAGCTCTCAACTAGCGGGGGGCCGCGTCGGGGAGCTGTTTTTT.